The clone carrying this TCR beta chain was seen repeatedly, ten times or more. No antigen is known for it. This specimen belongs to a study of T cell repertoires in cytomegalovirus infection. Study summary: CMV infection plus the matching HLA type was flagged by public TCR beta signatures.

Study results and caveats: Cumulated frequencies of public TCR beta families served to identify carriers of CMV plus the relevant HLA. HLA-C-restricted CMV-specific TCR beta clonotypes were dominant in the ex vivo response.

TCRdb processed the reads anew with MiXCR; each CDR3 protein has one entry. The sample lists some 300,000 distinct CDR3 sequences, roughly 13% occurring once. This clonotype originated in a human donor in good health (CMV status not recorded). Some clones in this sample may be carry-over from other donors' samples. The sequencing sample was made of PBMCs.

The CDR3 DNA sequence: TGTGCCAGCAGCTTTGGAGCGGGCCTTTCCGATACGCAGTATTTT. This codes for CASSFGAGLSDTQYF. The chain joins TRBV7-3 to TRBJ2-3, with D tentatively TRBD2 (6 bases). The length of the CDR3 is 15 residues. V was shortened by 3 bases and J by 6 bases, with 16 bases between the two germline ends. CDR1 and CDR2 from the germline V gene are SGHTA and FQGTGA.